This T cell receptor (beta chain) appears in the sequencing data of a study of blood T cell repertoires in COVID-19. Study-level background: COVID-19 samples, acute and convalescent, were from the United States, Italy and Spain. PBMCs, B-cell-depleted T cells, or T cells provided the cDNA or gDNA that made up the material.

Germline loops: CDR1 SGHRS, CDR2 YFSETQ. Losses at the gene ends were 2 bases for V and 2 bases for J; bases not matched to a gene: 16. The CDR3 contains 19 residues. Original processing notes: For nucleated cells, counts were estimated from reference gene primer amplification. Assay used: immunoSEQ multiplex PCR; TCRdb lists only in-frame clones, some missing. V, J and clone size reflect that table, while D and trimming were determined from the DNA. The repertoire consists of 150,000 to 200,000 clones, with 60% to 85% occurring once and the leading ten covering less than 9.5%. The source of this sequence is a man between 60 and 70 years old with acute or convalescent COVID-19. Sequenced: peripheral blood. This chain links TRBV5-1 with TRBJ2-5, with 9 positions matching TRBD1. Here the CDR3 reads CASSFPPFSYRGPQETQYF. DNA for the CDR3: TGCGCCAGCAGCTTTCCCCCCTTTTCTTACAGGGGGCCGCAAGAGACCCAGTACTTC.